What follows are 27 T cell receptor beta chains derived from one specimen sequenced in a study of cytomegalovirus exposure and HLA in healthy donors. Clones were read by immunoSEQ multiplex PCR, and TCRdb kept only the in-frame ones, dropping some. The sample yields tens of thousands of clones, 94% seen once. The sample comprised PBMCs. These receptors were taken from a man aged 18-30 years in good health and CMV-seropositive.

This clone was counted a single time. This rearrangement joins TRBV10-3 to TRBJ1-4; 8 bases line up with TRBD1. V was clipped by 4 bases and J by 4 bases; unmatched bases: 5. The CDR3 totals 15 residues. The germline V gene encodes CDR1 ENHRY and CDR2 SYGVKD. CDR3 nucleotides: TGTGCCATCAGTGCCCAGGACAGGGTTAATGAAAAACTGTTTTTT. Translating gives CAISAQDRVNEKLFF.

V is TRBV6-7 and J is TRBJ1-6; 7 bases are shared with TRBD1. TRBV6-7 counts as an open reading frame of uncertain function. The trim removed 7 bases at V and 5 bases at J, leaving 5 bases unmatched. This CDR3 is 14 amino acids long. The CDR3 sequence is CASIYGTDNSPLHF. The DNA of the CDR3 is TGTGCCAGCATCTACGGGACAGATAATTCACCCCTCCACTTT.

The chain joins TRBV10-1 to TRBJ2-3; maybe TRBD1 (6 bases). Germline CDR1 and CDR2: WNHNN and SYGVQD (reference sequence). The CDR3 sequence is 14 residues long. V was cut by 1 base and J by 5 bases, with 10 bases left in between. CDR3 sequence: CASSEWTDKDTQYF. The CDR3 nucleotides read TGCGCCAGCAGTGAGTGGACAGATAAAGATACGCAGTATTTT.

The gene calls are TRBV19 and TRBJ2-7; 9 bases fit TRBD1. Germline V gene lookup returns CDR1 LNHDA and CDR2 SQIVND (reference sequence). V shed 5 bases and J 4 bases; nucleotides not matched to a gene: 6. The CDR3 has 14 amino acids. In DNA, the CDR3 is TGTGCCAGTAGTCCAACAGGGGGCTGGTACGAGCAGTACTTC. Amino acids: CASSPTGGWYEQYF.

The CDR3 is CASSQDPRGRKETQYF. The CDR3 coding sequence is TGCGCCAGCAGCCAAGATCCCAGGGGAAGGAAAGAGACCCAGTACTTC. This chain connects TRBV4-1 to TRBJ2-5, with D possibly being TRBD1 (6 bases). The V and J ends lost 0 bases and 3 bases respectively, with 14 bases between them. Germline V gene data show CDR1 as MGHRA and CDR2 as YSYEKL. This CDR3 spans 16 amino acids.

The chain recombines TRBV18 with TRBJ2-1; D may be TRBD2 (6 bases). From germline, CDR1 is KGHSH and CDR2 LQKENI. This CDR3 contains 15 residues. Trimming shortened V by 2 bases and J by 6 bases, and 14 bases separated the two germline ends. The CDR3 DNA reads TGTGCCAGCTCACCAATTCGGGAGCAGGGCAATGAGCAGTTCTTC. Its translation: CASSPIREQGNEQFF.

This clone appeared a single time. Because the CDR3 is missing its conserved closing phenylalanine or tryptophan, this is likely a read error. The DNA is left out, because the CDR3 cannot be placed on it with certainty; the CDR3 is given as TCRdb lists it. The chain joins TRBV28 to TRBJ1-6. The CDR3 is 14 residues long, counting both termini. The germline CDR1 and CDR2 sequences are MDHEN and SYDVKM. CDR3 amino acids: CASRTSGHDSPVGY.

The sample holds a few counts of this clone. The chain recombines TRBV28 with TRBJ1-1; TRBD1 matches at 7 bases. The V and J ends lost 5 bases and 6 bases, in that order; junction bases with no gene match: 6. In germline, CDR1 is MDHEN, CDR2 SYDVKM. The CDR3 runs 13 residues. CDR3 amino acids: CASSLGQAAEAFF. CDR3 nucleotide sequence: TGTGCCAGCAGTCTCGGACAGGCGGCTGAAGCTTTCTTT. The full variable domain, its missing parts supplied by reference TRBV28 and TRBJ1-1, is DVKVTQSSRYLVKRTGEKVFLECVQDMDHENMFWYRQDPGLGLRLIYFSYDVKMKEKGDIPEGYSVSREKKERFSLILESASTNQTSMYLCASSLGQAAEAFFGQGTRLTVV.

The chain recombines TRBV11-3 with TRBJ2-3; D perhaps matches TRBD1 (5 bases). CDR1 is SGHNT, CDR2 YENEEA, per germline. The CDR3 has 14 residues. Trimming removed 5 bases at V and 2 bases at J, with 11 bases between. CDR3 amino acids: CASSLDSYTDTQYF. In nucleotides, the CDR3 is TGTGCCAGCAGCCTCGACAGCTACACAGATACGCAGTATTTT.

The chain joins TRBV9 to TRBJ2-1; weak D call: TRBD2 (6 bases). Germline V gene lookup returns CDR1 SGDLS and CDR2 YYNGEE. V was trimmed by 4 bases and J by 4 bases, leaving 12 bases between them. The CDR3 runs to 14 residues. The CDR3 DNA sequence: TGTGCCAGCAGCAGTACGGGACTGTACAATGAGCAGTTCTTC. Protein sequence: CASSSTGLYNEQFF.

On this clone: Different DNA sequences within this sample yield the same CDR3. V and J are TRBV30 and TRBJ2-2; D is perhaps TRBD2 (6 bases). CDR3 size: 14 residues. CDR1 and CDR2 (germline): GTSNPN, SVGIG (reference sequence). V was trimmed by 1 base and J by 3 bases, leaving 9 bases between them. CDR3 DNA sequence: TGTGCCTGGAGTGGCGGGACGGACACCGGGGAGCTGTTTTTT. It is translated as CAWSGGTDTGELFF.

This chain uses TRBV27 with TRBJ2-7, with TRBD1 as a possible D gene (5 bases). Germline CDR1 MNHEY, CDR2 SMNVEV (reference sequence). The V gene lost 2 bases and the J gene lost 6 bases, with 23 bases spanning the gap. The CDR3 is made up of 17 amino acids. The CDR3 DNA reads as TGTGCCAGCAGTTTAGGCTGTAGGGGAACGAGAGTCTGCGAGCAGTACTTC. Protein product: CASSLGCRGTRVCEQYF.

The chain is built from TRBV7-2 and TRBJ2-5; 10 bases map to TRBD2. Trimming at V came to 1 base and at J to 5 bases, leaving 4 bases not matched to a gene. This CDR3 spans 15 amino acids. Germline assignment: CDR1 SGHTA and CDR2 FQGNSA. The CDR3 spells CASSLVLAGWETQYF. CDR3 in DNA: TGTGCCAGCAGCTTAGTACTAGCGGGGTGGGAGACCCAGTACTTC.

This clone was observed once. The chain carries TRBV2 and TRBJ2-2; 12 nucleotides match TRBD2. J gave up 2 bases and V 7 bases, and 5 bases lay outside the gene matches. The CDR3 consists of 16 residues. Germline V gene data show CDR1 as SNHLY and CDR2 as FYNNEI. DNA for the CDR3: TGTGCCAGCAACCGACTAGCGGGGGTCAACACCGGGGAGCTGTTTTTT. Translating gives CASNRLAGVNTGELFF. The whole variable domain, filled in from reference TRBV2 and TRBJ2-2, reads EPEVTQTPSHQVTQMGQEVILRCVPISNHLYFYWYRQILGQKVEFLVSFYNNEISEKSEIFDDQFSVERPDGSNFTLKIRSTKLEDSAMYFCASNRLAGVNTGELFFGEGSRLTVL.

The chain uses TRBV10-3 and TRBJ2-1, with 9 bases aligning to TRBD2. Trimming at V came to 7 bases and at J to 4 bases, leaving 5 bases not matched to a gene. In germline, CDR1 is ENHRY, CDR2 SYGVKD. The CDR3 is 14 amino acids. The CDR3 DNA is TGTGCCATCATCTTAGCGGGAGAATACAATGAGCAGTTCTTC. Protein: CAIILAGEYNEQFF.

This clone was picked up one time. Sequence at one end of the junction differs from germline and may be a read error. The chain employs TRBV11-3 and TRBJ2-2; D may correspond to TRBD1 or TRBD2 (5 bases each). Germline V lookup: CDR1 SGHNT, CDR2 YENEEA. The CDR3 length is 13 residues. The DNA for the CDR3 is TGTGCCAGCAGCCTAGAGGGGCACCGGGAGCTGTTTTTT. Residues: CASSLEGHRELFF.

The chain uses TRBV19 and TRBJ2-2; D is uncertain. CDR1 is LNHDA, CDR2 SQIVND, per germline (reference sequence). The CDR3 totals 16 residues. V was trimmed by 5 bases and J by 0 bases, leaving 13 bases between them. The DNA of the CDR3 is TGTGCCAGTAGTCTCGTTCCGACACCGAACACCGGGGAGCTGTTTTTT. This sequence encodes CASSLVPTPNTGELFF.

This chain uses TRBV2 with TRBJ1-5; D not certain. From germline, CDR1 is SNHLY and CDR2 FYNNEI. This CDR3 comprises 15 residues. Trimming took 3 bases from V and 0 from J, leaving 9 bases between them. The CDR3 DNA reads TGTGCCAGCAGTGAGTCCGGGGATAGCAATCAGCCCCAGCATTTT. Amino acids: CASSESGDSNQPQHF. The full variable domain, in which reference TRBV2 and TRBJ1-5 provide the parts outside the CDR3, is EPEVTQTPSHQVTQMGQEVILRCVPISNHLYFYWYRQILGQKVEFLVSFYNNEISEKSEIFDDQFSVERPDGSNFTLKIRSTKLEDSAMYFCASSESGDSNQPQHFGDGTRLSIL.

The chain carries TRBV5-1 and TRBJ1-4; D call uncertain. Germline values: CDR1 SGHRS, CDR2 YFSETQ. CDR3 size: 16 residues. V lost 5 bases, J lost 4 bases, and 18 bases lay in between. The CDR3 bases are TGCGCCAGCAGACCCACGTATCGGGGAATTAATGAAAAACTGTTTTTT. Its protein is CASRPTYRGINEKLFF.

In DNA, the CDR3 is TGTGCCAGCAGCTTAGCGCCCAGGGTCGAGCAGTACTTC. It translates to CASSLAPRVEQYF. The chain recombines TRBV7-9 with TRBJ2-7; D may be TRBD1 (5 bases). The length of the CDR3 is 13 residues. Trimming left V 0 bases short and J 6 bases short, with 9 bases between. Germline loops: CDR1 SEHNR, CDR2 FQNEAQ (reference sequence).

This clone appeared once. J is TRBJ1-4 and V is TRBV6-1, with 9 nucleotides matching TRBD1. Germline V gives CDR1 MNHNS, CDR2 SASEGT. The CDR3 loop spans 15 amino acids. Trimming removed 5 bases from V and 6 bases from J; junction bases left unmatched: 7. CDR3 residues: CASSTRRTGDEKLFF. The CDR3 nucleotides read TGTGCCAGCAGTACCCGGCGGACAGGGGATGAAAAACTGTTTTTT.

This chain uses TRBV2 with TRBJ2-7; D call uncertain. The germline V gene has CDR1 SNHLY and CDR2 FYNNEI. The CDR3 spans 14 residues. The V gene lost 6 bases and the J gene lost 7 bases, with 19 bases spanning the gap. The CDR3 is CASRRAFLLREQYF. As DNA, the CDR3 is TGTGCCAGCAGGCGTGCCTTCCTGCTACGTGAGCAGTACTTC.

Here the CDR3 DNA reads TGTGCCAGCTCACCGCGACAGGGCTTCGATTCACCCCTCCACTTT. This codes for CASSPRQGFDSPLHF. The chain has TRBV18 and TRBJ1-6; 7 bases are shared with TRBD1. V lost 3 bases and J lost 8; bases outside the gene matches: 7. CDR1 is KGHSH, CDR2 LQKENI, per germline. CDR3 size: 15 residues.

The V gene is TRBV11-3, the J gene TRBJ2-3; 7 bases agree with TRBD1. CDR1 is SGHNT, CDR2 YENEEA, per germline. After removal of 5 bases from V and 4 bases from J, the junction contained 0 bases not matched to a gene. CDR3 length: 12 amino acids. In nucleotides, the CDR3 is TGTGCCAGCAGCGGGACAGCAGATACGCAGTATTTT. Amino acids: CASSGTADTQYF.

The chain joins TRBV5-4 to TRBJ2-2, with D tentatively TRBD2 (6 bases). This CDR3 region has 14 residues. Germline-derived CDR1 and CDR2 are SGHNT and YYREEE (reference sequence). Trimming removed 3 bases at V and 1 base at J, with 7 bases between. Here the CDR3 reads CASSWGENTGELFF. DNA of the CDR3: TGTGCCAGCAGCTGGGGGGAGAACACCGGGGAGCTGTTTTTT.

V and J are TRBV6-1 and TRBJ1-2, with D perhaps TRBD1 (5 bases). Germline CDR1 MNHNS, CDR2 SASEGT. The V gene lost 6 bases and the J gene lost 1 base, with 12 bases spanning the gap. The CDR3 is made up of 14 amino acids. CDR3 in amino acids: CASRLGGINYGYTF. In DNA form, the CDR3 reads TGTGCCAGCAGGCTGGGGGGGATTAACTATGGCTACACCTTC.

This clone was seen a single time. The V call is TRBV11-2, the J call TRBJ2-7; a possible D gene is TRBD2 (5 bases). There are 15 residues in the CDR3. Germline-derived CDR1 and CDR2 are SGHAT and FQNNGV. Trimming stripped 6 bases from V and 2 bases from J, with 17 bases between. Here the CDR3 DNA reads TGTGCCAGCAGTTCCTTCGACTACGCCACCTACGAGCAGTACTTC. Translated: CASSSFDYATYEQYF.